Listed below are T cell receptor beta chains from one sample, sequenced in a study of shared clonotypes between healthy human individuals. Clones were read by immunoSEQ multiplex PCR, and TCRdb kept only the in-frame ones, dropping some. The sample contains a few million clones, about 92% of which appear only once. Source material: naive CD4+ T cells from PBMCs. The receptors derive from a man aged 18 to 30 in good health. Some clones in this sample may be carry-over from other donors' samples. CDR3s include the opening cysteine and the closing phenylalanine or tryptophan. A D gene is named only where the DNA matches it firmly. Clone size is shown for a subset of rows, as once, few, many or a class of expanded clone.

v_call,d_call,j_call,clone_size,cdr3_nt,cdr3_aa
TRBV25-1,TRBD1,TRBJ2-7,-,TGTGCCAGCAGCGGACAGGGGGGGTCCTACGAGCAGTACTTC,CASSGQGGSYEQYF
TRBV6-6,-,TRBJ1-1,-,TGTGCCAGCACCGCCGGGGAGGTGGCTGAAGCTTTCTTT,CASTAGEVAEAFF
TRBV7-9,TRBD1,TRBJ1-2,-,TGTGCCAGCAGCTTCACAGGGGAGGATGGCTACACCTTC,CASSFTGEDGYTF
TRBV15,-,TRBJ2-1,-,TGTGCCACCAGCAGAGATTTGAAGGGCAGGTCGGTTGAGCAGTTCTTC,CATSRDLKGRSVEQFF
TRBV5-1,-,TRBJ1-2,-,TGCGCCAGCAGCTTGGAGGCAGGAGGCTATGGCTACACCTTC,CASSLEAGGYGYTF
TRBV21-1,-,TRBJ2-3,-,TGTGCCAGCATCCCTCCGGGGGGGGGAACAGATACGCAGTATTTT,CASIPPGGGTDTQYF
TRBV4-2,-,TRBJ2-6,-,TGTGCCAGCAGCCAAGAGGGGCAGGGCCACTCTGGGGCCAACGTCCTGACTTTC,CASSQEGQGHSGANVLTF
TRBV5-1,-,TRBJ2-3,-,TGCGCCAGCAGCCCTGGTAGCACAGATACGCAGTATTTT,CASSPGSTDTQYF
TRBV7-8,-,TRBJ1-4,-,TGTGCCAGCAGCGTGGGGCGGTCGACTAATGAAAAACTGTTTTTT,CASSVGRSTNEKLFF
TRBV6-5,-,TRBJ1-1,-,TGTGCCAGCGGTAGAAATTTGGTGAGCACTGAAGCTTTCTTT,CASGRNLVSTEAFF
TRBV4-2,-,TRBJ2-4,-,TGTGCCAGCAGCCAAGGGAATGATTTTTTTGTCAAAAACATTCAGTACTTC,CASSQGNDFFVKNIQYF
TRBV4-2,TRBD2,TRBJ2-1,once,TGTGCCAGCAGCCCAACAAGGCCCGGGACTAGCGGGTTTAGCTCCTACAATGAGCAGTTCTTC,CASSPTRPGTSGFSSYNEQFF
TRBV11-2,-,TRBJ2-1,-,TGTGCCAGCAGCTTAGATGTTGTGGTGCAGTTCTTC,CASSLDVVVQFF
TRBV19,-,TRBJ2-7,once,TGTGCCAGTAGTATCACCCGGAGTGGGTCAGGTGAGCAGTACTTC,CASSITRSGSGEQYF
TRBV4-1,-,TRBJ1-5,-,TGCGCCAGCAGCCCCCAGGCCCGGAGCAATCAGCCCCAGCATTTT,CASSPQARSNQPQHF
TRBV11-1,-,TRBJ1-1,-,TGTGCCAGCAGCCGGAGACGTAACACTGAAGCTTTCTTT,CASSRRRNTEAFF
TRBV6-5,TRBD1,TRBJ2-7,-,TGTGCCAGCAGTTATGGTAGGGGGCTCGAGCAGTACTTC,CASSYGRGLEQYF
TRBV5-4,TRBD2,TRBJ2-4,-,TGTGCCAGCAGCTTGGGTACTAGCGGAAGGGGGGGACCAAGGTACTTC,CASSLGTSGRGGPRYF
TRBV6-5,TRBD1,TRBJ1-3,-,TGTGCCAGCAGCCAGGGGGCTGGAAACACCATATATTTT,CASSQGAGNTIYF
TRBV11-2,TRBD1,TRBJ1-3,once,TGTGCCAGCAGCCAGACAGGGGATGGAAACACCATATATTTT,CASSQTGDGNTIYF
TRBV18,TRBD1,TRBJ1-4,-,TGTGCCAGCTCACGACAGGGTACTAATGAAAAACTGTTTTTT,CASSRQGTNEKLFF
TRBV5-1,TRBD1,TRBJ1-4,-,TGCGCCAGCAGAACCCGGACAGGGGGCACTGAAAAACTGTTTTTT,CASRTRTGGTEKLFF
TRBV9,TRBD2,TRBJ2-1,once,TGTGCCAGCAGCCCCCGAACTAGCGGTGAGCAGTTCTTC,CASSPRTSGEQFF
TRBV27,-,TRBJ1-5,-,TGTGCCAGCAGTTTATACAAGCATAGCAATCAGCCCCAGCATTTT,CASSLYKHSNQPQHF
TRBV29-1,-,TRBJ2-1,-,TGCAGCGTAGCCCCTGTCATGGGAAGATACAATGAGCAGTTCTTC,CSVAPVMGRYNEQFF
TRBV11-2,-,TRBJ2-1,-,TGTGCCAGCAGCGTGGGGGTAGCGGTCTACAATGAGCAGTTCTTC,CASSVGVAVYNEQFF
TRBV28,TRBD1,TRBJ1-2,few,TGTGCCAGCAGACGACAGGGAAACTATGGCTACACCTTC,CASRRQGNYGYTF
TRBV25-1,-,TRBJ2-5,-,TGTGCCAGCAGTGAATATTCCGTGAGGGGAGAGACCCAGTACTTC,CASSEYSVRGETQYF
TRBV28,-,TRBJ2-1,-,TGTGCCAGCAGTTTCCCCTACGGTCGAGGGTACAATGAGCAGTTCTTC,CASSFPYGRGYNEQFF
TRBV28,-,TRBJ1-1,-,TGTGCCAGCAGCCCATCCACAGGGATTATGAACACTGAAGCTTTCTTT,CASSPSTGIMNTEAFF
TRBV29-1,TRBD1,TRBJ2-1,-,TGCAGCGTTGCCGGGACAGGGCCCTACAATGAGCAGTTCTTC,CSVAGTGPYNEQFF
TRBV18,-,TRBJ1-2,-,TGTGCCAGCTCAACCTCCGGGGGAGGCTATGGCTACACCTTC,CASSTSGGGYGYTF
TRBV30,-,TRBJ1-1,-,TGTGCCTGGGCGCAGGGAGGCAGCACTGAAGCTTTCTTT,CAWAQGGSTEAFF
TRBV6-1,-,TRBJ1-2,-,TGTGCCAGCAGTGAATCCTGGACAAGAGTCTATGGCTACACCTTC,CASSESWTRVYGYTF
TRBV11-2,-,TRBJ1-5,once,TGTGCCAGCTCCTTGGACGGATCGGGGCAGCCCCAGCATTTT,CASSLDGSGQPQHF
TRBV4-2,-,TRBJ2-2,-,TGTGCCAGCAGCCAAGTTCTTGGGATAAGCACCGGGGAGCTGTTTTTT,CASSQVLGISTGELFF
TRBV2,-,TRBJ2-3,-,TGTGCCAGCACGCACTCCGGGGGCCCTGGGACAGATACGCAGTATTTT,CASTHSGGPGTDTQYF
TRBV9,-,TRBJ2-3,-,TGTGCCAGCCAGTCGGGGAACACAGATACGCAGTATTTT,CASQSGNTDTQYF
TRBV4-1,-,TRBJ1-2,-,TGCGCCAGCAGCTCTATCAGGGTGGCCTATGGCCACACCTTC,CASSSIRVAYGHTF
TRBV14,-,TRBJ2-5,-,TGTGCCAGCAGCCAAGTGAGAGAGACCCAGTACTTC,CASSQVRETQYF
TRBV27,-,TRBJ2-1,-,TGTGCCAGCAGTATCGTGTCAACAGGATCAGGGAATGAGCAGTTCTTC,CASSIVSTGSGNEQFF
TRBV7-9,-,TRBJ2-7,-,TGTGCCAGCAGCTTAGGGCAAGTATACGAGCAGTACTTC,CASSLGQVYEQYF
TRBV28,TRBD2,TRBJ2-7,-,TGTGCCAGCACCCTGCATCTAGCGGGGGGGGGTTCCTACGAGCAGTACTTC,CASTLHLAGGGSYEQYF
TRBV9,TRBD2,TRBJ2-3,-,TGTGCCAGCAGTGAAACTAGCGGCCTCACAGATACGCAGTATTTT,CASSETSGLTDTQYF
TRBV28,TRBD2,TRBJ2-2,-,TGTGCCAGCAGCCTCACTAGCGCCTCGAACACCGGGGAGCTGTTTTTT,CASSLTSASNTGELFF